This T cell receptor (beta chain) comes out of a study of HIV-infected patients and healthy controls. Study-wide results and caveats: HIV-infected repertoires had significantly higher mean Gini indices than controls, possibly reflecting oligoclonality.

Whole blood was used without fractionation, so all unsorted peripheral T cells were included. Reverse transcription used around 500 ng RNA and constant-region primers for alpha and beta. Using multiplexing indices, alpha and beta chain libraries were generated apart by chain-specific third strand synthesis. Each cDNA molecule was barcoded, and a single primer pair amplified each chain. TCRdb reanalysed the 5' RACE reads using MiXCR and keeps one entry per CDR3 protein. Of more than 15,000 distinct CDR3 sequences listed, about 8.2% were seen once; the top ten hold under 8.5%. The germline CDR1 and CDR2 sequences are SGHTA and FQGNSA. V lost 5 bases, J lost 6 bases, and 10 bases stayed unmatched. CDR3 length: 16 amino acids. This clonotype was observed at least ten times. Its antigen remains unknown.

The source of this sequence is an adult in good health. This rearrangement joins TRBV7-2 to TRBJ2-2; 9 positions agree with TRBD2. Source material: blood. Written as DNA, the CDR3 is TGTGCCAGCAGCCCTCTTGGCGGGAGGGCCGCCGGGGAGCTGTTTTTT. It specifies CASSPLGGRAAGELFF. The variable domain in full, with the rest retrieved from reference TRBV7-2 and TRBJ2-2, is GAGVSQSPSNKVTEKGKDVELRCDPISGHTALYWYRQSLGQGLEFLIYFQGNSAPDKSGLPSDRFSAERTGGSVSTLTIQRTQQEDSAVYLCASSPLGGRAAGELFFGEGSRLTVL.